The 15 T cell receptor beta chains below come from one sample, sequenced in a study of graft-versus-host responses after intestinal transplantation. The antigens these receptors bind are not known. Assay: immunoSEQ multiplex PCR; the TCRdb copy retains only in-frame clones and omits some. The sample has tens of thousands of clones; roughly 91% are singletons. Here the sequenced sample was unstimulated CD8+ T cells sorted from spleen or lymph node cells, taken before intestinal transplant. The source of these receptors is a human donor who received an intestinal transplant.

A single count supports this clone. This chain uses TRBV6-5 with TRBJ2-7, with TRBD2 matching over 9 bases. This CDR3 is 14 amino acids long. Germline assignment: CDR1 MNHEY and CDR2 SVGAGI. V shed 4 bases and J 6 bases; nucleotides not matched to a gene: 7. The CDR3 DNA is TGTGCCAGCAGTTCCCCGGGAGCGGGGGGCGAGCAGTACTTC. Residues: CASSSPGAGGEQYF.

The chain links TRBV11-2 to TRBJ2-5; 10 bases agree with TRBD1. The CDR3 is made up of 15 amino acids. Germline CDR1 SGHAT, CDR2 FQNNGV. Trimming removed 5 bases from V and 5 bases from J; junction bases left unmatched: 8. This chain's CDR3 is CASSAWTGGHETQYF. The CDR3 region has the DNA TGTGCCAGCAGCGCCTGGACAGGGGGACACGAGACCCAGTACTTC.

The rearrangement joins TRBV18 to TRBJ1-1; 10 bases line up with TRBD1. Germline values: CDR1 KGHSH, CDR2 LQKENI. The CDR3 length is 15 residues. Trimming took 4 bases from V and 8 from J; bases not matched to a gene: 10. CDR3 loop: CASSLLDRGEKEAFF. The CDR3 DNA reads as TGTGCCAGCTCACTCCTGGACAGGGGGGAAAAGGAAGCTTTCTTT.

V and J are TRBV4-3 and TRBJ2-3; D may be TRBD1 (6 bases). CDR1 and CDR2 from the germline V gene are LGHNA and YSLEER. The length of the CDR3 is 15 residues. The ends were cut back, 1 base at V and 2 bases at J, with 10 bases in the middle. CDR3 residues: CASSQGTGSTDTQYF. CDR3 coding DNA: TGCGCCAGCAGCCAAGGTACAGGGTCCACAGATACGCAGTATTTT.

The CDR3 reads CASSLYTPTGNTEAFF. CDR3 DNA sequence: TGTGCCAGCAGTTTATACACCCCGACAGGGAACACTGAAGCTTTCTTT. The chain couples TRBV27 to TRBJ1-1; D possibly corresponds to TRBD1 (6 bases). The V end was cut by 1 base, the J end by 1 base, with 13 bases between. This CDR3 is built from 16 residues. Germline V lookup: CDR1 MNHEY, CDR2 SMNVEV (reference sequence).

V gene TRBV5-8 combines with J gene TRBJ1-2; D may be TRBD1 (6 bases). The germline V gene has CDR1 SGHTS and CDR2 YDEGEE. V dropped 5 bases and J dropped 5 bases, with 19 bases sitting between them. The CDR3 length is 15 residues. The CDR3 bases are TGTGCCAGCAGATTACAGGGTTGGGTGGATTATGGCTACACCTTC. Amino acid sequence: CASRLQGWVDYGYTF.

CDR3 sequence (DNA): TGTGCCAGCAGCGTAGACCAGGGTTCTGGAAACACCATATATTTT. This encodes CASSVDQGSGNTIYF. The rearrangement joins TRBV9 to TRBJ1-3; the D gene is possibly TRBD1 (5 bases). The germline V and J ends were trimmed by 0 bases and 1 base, with 8 bases remaining between them. Looked up from germline, CDR1 is SGDLS and CDR2 is YYNGEE. The CDR3 covers 15 residues.

CDR3 region: CASSRGGPGNQPQHF. CDR3 DNA: TGTGCCAGCAGCCGAGGGGGTCCCGGCAATCAGCCCCAGCATTTT. V gene TRBV7-9 combines with J gene TRBJ1-5; possible D gene TRBD1, 6 bases. The CDR3 spans 15 residues. Germline V lookup: CDR1 SEHNR, CDR2 FQNEAQ (reference sequence). Trimming cost V 5 bases and J 2 bases, with 13 bases left between them.

In this sample, this clone turned up once. The J gene is TRBJ1-1, the V gene TRBV6-5, with D possibly TRBD1 on 6 matching bases. V was clipped by 0 bases and J by 7 bases, with 15 bases between them. The germline CDR1 and CDR2 sequences are MNHEY and SVGAGI. The length of the CDR3 is 15 residues. This CDR3 is CASSYSPGASGEAFF. The CDR3 DNA sequence: TGTGCCAGCAGTTACTCGCCAGGGGCCTCCGGTGAAGCTTTCTTT.

The chain is built from TRBV6-5 and TRBJ1-1; D is ambiguous. CDR3 length: 14 amino acids. Deletions cut 2 bases from V and 0 bases from J, with 7 bases between. Germline-derived CDR1 and CDR2 are MNHEY and SVGAGI. As DNA, the CDR3 is TGTGCCAGCAGTTACGACGGGATGAACACTGAAGCTTTCTTT. Its protein product is CASSYDGMNTEAFF.

As to this clone: Its ends do not fully match the called genes, so a read error is possible. The chain employs TRBV6-5 and TRBJ2-1, with 8 nucleotides matching TRBD1. Per the germline V gene, CDR1 is MNHEY and CDR2 is SVGAGI. The CDR3 runs 13 residues. The CDR3 nucleotides read TGTGCCAGCTCTCCAGGGGGCTACGATGAGCAGTTCTTC. The encoded protein is CASSPGGYDEQFF.

The chain couples TRBV9 to TRBJ1-1, with TRBD1 as a possible D gene (5 bases). The CDR3 contains 14 residues. Germline V lookup: CDR1 SGDLS, CDR2 YYNGEE. Trimming took off 0 bases at V and 0 bases at J, with 6 bases between the two ends. As DNA, the CDR3 is TGTGCCAGCAGCGTAGCAGGGATGAACACTGAAGCTTTCTTT. Translation: CASSVAGMNTEAFF. The complete variable domain, with remaining parts taken from reference TRBV9 and TRBJ1-1, reads DSGVTQTPKHLITATGQRVTLRCSPRSGDLSVYWYQQSLDQGLQFLIQYYNGEERAKGNILERFSAQQFPDLHSELNLSSLELGDSALYFCASSVAGMNTEAFFGQGTRLTVV.

This clone appeared a few times. V gene TRBV2 combines with J gene TRBJ1-5; the D gene is possibly TRBD1 (5 bases). V was pared by 7 bases and J by 0 bases, with 13 bases between. Germline loops: CDR1 SNHLY, CDR2 FYNNEI. CDR3 size: 15 residues. This CDR3 is CASMGLLDSNQPQHF. The CDR3 coding sequence is TGTGCCAGCATGGGACTGCTGGATAGCAATCAGCCCCAGCATTTT. Based on the CDR3 plus reference TRBV2 and TRBJ1-5, the full variable domain is EPEVTQTPSHQVTQMGQEVILRCVPISNHLYFYWYRQILGQKVEFLVSFYNNEISEKSEIFDDQFSVERPDGSNFTLKIRSTKLEDSAMYFCASMGLLDSNQPQHFGDGTRLSIL.

The chain joins TRBV10-3 to TRBJ1-6; a weak D match, TRBD1 (6 bases). This CDR3 comprises 14 residues. Trimming cost V 5 bases and J 7 bases, with 12 bases left between them. Germline V CDR1 and CDR2: ENHRY, SYGVKD. CDR3 loop: CAISPGTQNSPLHF. CDR3 nucleotide sequence: TGTGCCATCAGTCCCGGGACACAGAATTCACCCCTCCACTTT.

This rearrangement joins TRBV30 to TRBJ1-2; the D is unclear. This CDR3 contains 12 residues. CDR1 is GTSNPN, CDR2 SVGIG, per germline (reference sequence). V was clipped by 0 bases and J by 3 bases, with 5 bases between them. The CDR3 region has the DNA TGTGCCTGGAGTGTAACTGACTATGGCTACACCTTC. Protein sequence: CAWSVTDYGYTF.